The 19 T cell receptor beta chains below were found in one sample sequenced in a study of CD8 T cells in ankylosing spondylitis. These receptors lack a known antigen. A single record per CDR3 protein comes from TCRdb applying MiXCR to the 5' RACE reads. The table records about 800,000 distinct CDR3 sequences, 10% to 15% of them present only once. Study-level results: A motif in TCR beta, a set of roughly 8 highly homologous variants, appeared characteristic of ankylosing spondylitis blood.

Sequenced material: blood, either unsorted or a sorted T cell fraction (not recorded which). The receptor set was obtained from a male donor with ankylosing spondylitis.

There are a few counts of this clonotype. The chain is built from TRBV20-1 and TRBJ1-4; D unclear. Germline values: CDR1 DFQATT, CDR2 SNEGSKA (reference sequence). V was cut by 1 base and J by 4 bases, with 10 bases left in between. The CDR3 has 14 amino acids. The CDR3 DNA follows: TGCAGTGCTAGAGTCCGAGGCGTTAATGAAAAACTGTTTTTT. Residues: CSARVRGVNEKLFF.

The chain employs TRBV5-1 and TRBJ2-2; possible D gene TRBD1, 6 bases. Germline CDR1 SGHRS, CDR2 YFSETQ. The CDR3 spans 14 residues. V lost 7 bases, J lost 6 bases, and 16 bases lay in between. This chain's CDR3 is CASQTGGGAGELFF. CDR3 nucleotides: TGCGCCAGCCAAACTGGGGGCGGCGCCGGGGAGCTGTTTTTT.

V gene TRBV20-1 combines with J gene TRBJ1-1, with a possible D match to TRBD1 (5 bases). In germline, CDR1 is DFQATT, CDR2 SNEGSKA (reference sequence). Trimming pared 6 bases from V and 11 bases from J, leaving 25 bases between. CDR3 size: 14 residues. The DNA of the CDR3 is TGCAGTGCGAGCACCGGGACCGGGTTTCGGGTCGCTTTCTTT. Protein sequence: CSASTGTGFRVAFF.

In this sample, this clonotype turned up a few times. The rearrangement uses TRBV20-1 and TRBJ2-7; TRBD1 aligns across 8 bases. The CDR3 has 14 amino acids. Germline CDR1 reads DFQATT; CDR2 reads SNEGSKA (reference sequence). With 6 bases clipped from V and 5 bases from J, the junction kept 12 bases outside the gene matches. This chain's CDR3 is CSAIKGTGRNEQYF. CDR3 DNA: TGCAGTGCCATTAAGGGGACAGGTCGTAACGAGCAGTACTTC.

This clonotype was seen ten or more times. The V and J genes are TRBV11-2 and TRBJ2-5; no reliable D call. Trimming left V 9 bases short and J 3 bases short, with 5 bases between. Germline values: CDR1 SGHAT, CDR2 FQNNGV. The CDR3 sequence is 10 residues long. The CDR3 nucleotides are TGTGCCAGTGGAGAAGAGACCCAGTACTTC. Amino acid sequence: CASGEETQYF.

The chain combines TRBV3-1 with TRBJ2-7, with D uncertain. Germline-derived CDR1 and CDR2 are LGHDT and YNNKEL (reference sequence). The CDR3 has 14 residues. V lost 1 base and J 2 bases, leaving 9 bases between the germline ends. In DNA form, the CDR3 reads TGTGCCAGCAGCCAAGGGCGGCCTCCCTACGAGCAGTACTTC. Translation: CASSQGRPPYEQYF.

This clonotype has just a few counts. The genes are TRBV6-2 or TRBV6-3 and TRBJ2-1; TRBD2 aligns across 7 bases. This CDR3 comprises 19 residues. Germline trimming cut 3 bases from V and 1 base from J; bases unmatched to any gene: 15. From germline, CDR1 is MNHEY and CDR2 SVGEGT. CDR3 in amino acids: CASSYPVRRGGSSYNEQFF. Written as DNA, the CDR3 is TGTGCCAGCAGTTATCCCGTTCGGAGGGGCGGGAGTTCCTACAATGAGCAGTTCTTC.

The CDR3, as DNA: TGCGCCAGCCTCCGCGGGACAGGGGATATCGGTGAGACCCAGTACTTC. It encodes CASLRGTGDIGETQYF. The gene calls are TRBV5-1 and TRBJ2-5; 10 nucleotides line up with TRBD1. The CDR3 sequence is 16 residues long. The ends lost 7 bases at V and 5 bases at J; junction bases unmatched: 14. The germline CDR1 and CDR2 sequences are SGHRS and YFSETQ.

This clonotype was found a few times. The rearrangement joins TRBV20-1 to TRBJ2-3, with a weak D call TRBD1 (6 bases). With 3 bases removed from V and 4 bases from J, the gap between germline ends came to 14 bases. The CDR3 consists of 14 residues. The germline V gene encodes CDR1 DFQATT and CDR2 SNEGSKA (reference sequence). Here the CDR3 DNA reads TGCAGTGCTAGGGACTTCAGGGGCGCAGATACGCAGTATTTT. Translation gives CSARDFRGADTQYF.

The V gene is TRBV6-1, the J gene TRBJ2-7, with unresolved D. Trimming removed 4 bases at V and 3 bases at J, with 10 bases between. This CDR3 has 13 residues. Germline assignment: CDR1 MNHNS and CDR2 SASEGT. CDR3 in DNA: TGTGCCAGCAGTGGGGCTATCCGCTACGAGCAGTACTTC. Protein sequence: CASSGAIRYEQYF.

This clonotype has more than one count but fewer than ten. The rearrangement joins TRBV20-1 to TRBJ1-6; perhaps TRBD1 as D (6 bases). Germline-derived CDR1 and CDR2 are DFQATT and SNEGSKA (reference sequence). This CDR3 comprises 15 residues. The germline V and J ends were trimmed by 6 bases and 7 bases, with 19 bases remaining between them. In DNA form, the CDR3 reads TGCAGTGCCCGCGGACAGTGGGGGGTGAATTCACCCCTCCACTTT. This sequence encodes CSARGQWGVNSPLHF.

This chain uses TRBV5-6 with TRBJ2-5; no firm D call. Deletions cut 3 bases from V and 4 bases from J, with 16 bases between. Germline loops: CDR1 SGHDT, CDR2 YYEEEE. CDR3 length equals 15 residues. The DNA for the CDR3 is TGTGCCAGCAGCTCCCCGGCACAAGGTGCAGAGACCCAGTACTTC. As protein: CASSSPAQGAETQYF.

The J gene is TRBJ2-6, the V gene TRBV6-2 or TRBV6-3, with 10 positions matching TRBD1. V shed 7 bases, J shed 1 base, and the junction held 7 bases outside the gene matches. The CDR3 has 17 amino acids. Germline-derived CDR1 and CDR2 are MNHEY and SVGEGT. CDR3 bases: TGTGCCAGCACTCCGGGACAGGGGAAATCTGGGGCCAACGTCCTGACTTTC. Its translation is CASTPGQGKSGANVLTF.

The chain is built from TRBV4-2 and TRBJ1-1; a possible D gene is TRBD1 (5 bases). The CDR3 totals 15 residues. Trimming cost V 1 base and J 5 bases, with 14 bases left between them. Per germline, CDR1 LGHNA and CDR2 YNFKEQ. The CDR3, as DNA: TGTGCCAGCAGCCAAGGAAGGGGCGGGGGGACTGAAGCTTTCTTT. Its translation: CASSQGRGGGTEAFF.

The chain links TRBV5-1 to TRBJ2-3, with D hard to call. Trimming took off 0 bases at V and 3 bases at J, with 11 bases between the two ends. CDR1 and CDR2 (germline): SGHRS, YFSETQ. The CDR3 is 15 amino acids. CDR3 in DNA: TGCGCCAGCAGCTTGGGGCAGTTACGGACAGATACGCAGTATTTT. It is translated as CASSLGQLRTDTQYF.

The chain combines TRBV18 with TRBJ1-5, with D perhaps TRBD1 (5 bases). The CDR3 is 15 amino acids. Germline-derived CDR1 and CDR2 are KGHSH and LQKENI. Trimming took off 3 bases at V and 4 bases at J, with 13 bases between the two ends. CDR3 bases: TGTGCCAGCTCACCTTACGACAGAGAAAATCAGCCCCAGCATTTT. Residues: CASSPYDRENQPQHF.

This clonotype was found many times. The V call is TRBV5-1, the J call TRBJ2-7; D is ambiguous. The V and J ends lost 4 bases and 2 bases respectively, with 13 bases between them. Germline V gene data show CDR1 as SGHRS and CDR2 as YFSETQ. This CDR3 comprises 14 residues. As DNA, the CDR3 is TGCGCCAGCAGCCTGACACCCTGGACCTACGAGCAGTACTTC. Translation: CASSLTPWTYEQYF.

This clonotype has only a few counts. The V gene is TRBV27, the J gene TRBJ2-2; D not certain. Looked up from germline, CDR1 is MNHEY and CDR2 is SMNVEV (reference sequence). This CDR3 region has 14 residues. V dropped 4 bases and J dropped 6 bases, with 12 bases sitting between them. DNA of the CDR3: TGTGCCAGCAGTTCGCGGCCGGCCCCCGGGGAGCTGTTTTTT. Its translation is CASSSRPAPGELFF.

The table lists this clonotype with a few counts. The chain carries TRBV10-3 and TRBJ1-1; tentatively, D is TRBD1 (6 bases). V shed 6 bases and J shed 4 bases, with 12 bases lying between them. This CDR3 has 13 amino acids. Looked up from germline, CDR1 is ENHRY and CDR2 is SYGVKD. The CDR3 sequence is CAIRQGFSTEAFF. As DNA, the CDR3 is TGTGCCATCAGACAGGGATTTAGCACTGAAGCTTTCTTT.